This T cell receptor beta chain was sequenced for a study of T-cell memory formation after mild COVID-19. About the study: TCR clusters were mostly donor specific.

Of note for this clonotype: Its specificity is unknown.

With constant-segment primers, 5'RACE yielded cDNA libraries of TCR alpha and TCR beta that carried sample barcodes and UMIs. Using its own MiXCR run on the 5' RACE reads, TCRdb lists one record per CDR3 protein. The profile shows 450,000 or so distinct CDR3 sequences, nearly 25% of them singletons. Findings of the study overall: Some SARS-CoV-2-responding clones were already detected in memory before infection.

The sample comprised PBMCs or a T cell subset sorted from them (not recorded which). This TCR came from an adult woman who had mild COVID-19 (a few samples of this study predate the infection). Cell type and time point are not known.

The CDR3 is CATSDYTGTGPTGELFF. The CDR3 bases are TGTGCCACCAGTGATTATACCGGGACAGGGCCAACCGGGGAGCTGTTTTTT. This chain connects TRBV24-1 to TRBJ2-2; 9 bases match TRBD1. Germline V gene sequence: CDR1 KGHDR, CDR2 SFDVKD. This CDR3 is built from 17 residues. The ends lost 2 bases at V and 5 bases at J; junction bases unmatched: 8.